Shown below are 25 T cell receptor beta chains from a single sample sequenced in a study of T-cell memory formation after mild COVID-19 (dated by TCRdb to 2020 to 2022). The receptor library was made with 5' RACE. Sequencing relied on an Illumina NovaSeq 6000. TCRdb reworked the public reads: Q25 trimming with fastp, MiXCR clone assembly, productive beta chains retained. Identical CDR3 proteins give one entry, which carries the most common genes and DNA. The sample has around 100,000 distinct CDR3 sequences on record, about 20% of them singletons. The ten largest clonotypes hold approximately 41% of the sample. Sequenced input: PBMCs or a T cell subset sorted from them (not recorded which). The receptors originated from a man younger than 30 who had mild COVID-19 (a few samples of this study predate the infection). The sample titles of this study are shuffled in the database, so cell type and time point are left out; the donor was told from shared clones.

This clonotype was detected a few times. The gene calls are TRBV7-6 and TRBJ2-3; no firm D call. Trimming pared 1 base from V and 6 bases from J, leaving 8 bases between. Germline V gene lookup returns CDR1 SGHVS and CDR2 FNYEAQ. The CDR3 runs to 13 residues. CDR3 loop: CASSLGPSDTQYF. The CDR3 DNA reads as TGTGCCAGCAGCTTAGGCCCCTCGGATACGCAGTATTTT.

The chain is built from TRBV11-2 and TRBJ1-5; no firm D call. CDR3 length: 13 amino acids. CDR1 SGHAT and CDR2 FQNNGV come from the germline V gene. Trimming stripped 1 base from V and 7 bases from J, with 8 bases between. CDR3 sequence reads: CASSLGTGQPQHF. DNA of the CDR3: TGTGCCAGCAGCTTAGGTACGGGACAGCCCCAGCATTTT. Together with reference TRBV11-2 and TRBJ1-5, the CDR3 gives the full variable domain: EAGVAQSPRYKIIEKRQSVAFWCNPISGHATLYWYQQILGQGPKLLIQFQNNGVVDDSQLPKDRFSAERLKGVDSTLKIQPAKLEDSAVYLCASSLGTGQPQHFGDGTRLSIL.

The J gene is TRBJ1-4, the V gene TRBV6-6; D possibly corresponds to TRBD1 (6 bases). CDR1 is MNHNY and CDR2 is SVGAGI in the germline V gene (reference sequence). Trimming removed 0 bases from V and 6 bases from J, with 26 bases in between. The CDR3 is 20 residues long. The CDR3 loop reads CASSYSMMVSGAGGDEKLFF. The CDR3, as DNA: TGTGCCAGCAGTTACTCGATGATGGTGTCAGGGGCTGGTGGGGATGAAAAACTGTTTTTT.

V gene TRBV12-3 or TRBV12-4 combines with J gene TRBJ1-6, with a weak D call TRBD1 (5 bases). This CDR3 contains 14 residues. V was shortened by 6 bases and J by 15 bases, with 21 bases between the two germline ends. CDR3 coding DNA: TGTGCCAGCAGCCTGGACACCACAGGCGGCCGCCTCCACTTT. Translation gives CASSLDTTGGRLHF.

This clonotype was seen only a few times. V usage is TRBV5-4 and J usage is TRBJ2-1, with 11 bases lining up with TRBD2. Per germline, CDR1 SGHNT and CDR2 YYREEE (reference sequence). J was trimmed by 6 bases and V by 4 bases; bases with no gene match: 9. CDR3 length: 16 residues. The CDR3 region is CASSTRLSGGANEQFF. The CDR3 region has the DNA TGTGCCAGCAGCACCCGACTTAGCGGGGGGGCCAATGAGCAGTTCTTC.

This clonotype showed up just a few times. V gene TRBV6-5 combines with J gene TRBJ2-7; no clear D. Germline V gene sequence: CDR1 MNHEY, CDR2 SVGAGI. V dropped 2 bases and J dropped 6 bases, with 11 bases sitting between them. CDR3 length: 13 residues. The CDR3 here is CASSYRTRGEQYF. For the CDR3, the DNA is TGTGCCAGCAGTTACCGGACGAGAGGCGAGCAGTACTTC.

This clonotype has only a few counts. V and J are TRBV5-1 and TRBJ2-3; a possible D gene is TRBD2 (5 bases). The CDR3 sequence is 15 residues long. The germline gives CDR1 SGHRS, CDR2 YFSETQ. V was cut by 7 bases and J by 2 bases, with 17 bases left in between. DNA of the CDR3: TGCGCCAGCGGACCGGCGGAGGTCCTCACAGATACGCAGTATTTT. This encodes CASGPAEVLTDTQYF.

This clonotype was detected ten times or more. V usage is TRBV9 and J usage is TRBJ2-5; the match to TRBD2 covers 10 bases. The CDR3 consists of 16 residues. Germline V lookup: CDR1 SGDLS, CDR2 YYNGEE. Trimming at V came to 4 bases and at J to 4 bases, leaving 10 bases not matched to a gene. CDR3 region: CASSPYSGGPGETQYF. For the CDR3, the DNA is TGTGCCAGCAGCCCCTATAGCGGGGGGCCAGGAGAGACCCAGTACTTC.

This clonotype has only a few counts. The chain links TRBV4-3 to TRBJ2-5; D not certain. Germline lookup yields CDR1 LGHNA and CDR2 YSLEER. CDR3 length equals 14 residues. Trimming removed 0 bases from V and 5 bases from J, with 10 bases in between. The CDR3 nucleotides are TGCGCCAGCAGCCAAGATACAGTGCGGGAGACCCAGTACTTC. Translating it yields CASSQDTVRETQYF.

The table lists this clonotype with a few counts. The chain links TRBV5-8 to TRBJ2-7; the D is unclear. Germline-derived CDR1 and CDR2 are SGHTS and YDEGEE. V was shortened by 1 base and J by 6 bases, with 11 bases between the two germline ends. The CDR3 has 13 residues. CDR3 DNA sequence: TGTGCCAGCAGCTTGCCGGGTCTGCGCGAGCAGTACTTC. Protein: CASSLPGLREQYF.

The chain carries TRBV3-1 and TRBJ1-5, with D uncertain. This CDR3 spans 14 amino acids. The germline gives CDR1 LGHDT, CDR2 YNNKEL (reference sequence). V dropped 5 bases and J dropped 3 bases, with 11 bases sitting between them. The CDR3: CASSSRAYNQPQHF. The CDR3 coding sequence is TGTGCCAGCAGCAGCCGGGCCTACAATCAGCCCCAGCATTTT.

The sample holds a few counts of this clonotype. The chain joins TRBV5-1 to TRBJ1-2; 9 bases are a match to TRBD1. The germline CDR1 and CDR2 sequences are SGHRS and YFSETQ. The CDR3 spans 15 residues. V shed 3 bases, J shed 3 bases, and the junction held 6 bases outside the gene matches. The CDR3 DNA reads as TGCGCCAGCAGCTCCGACAGGGGGATTGACTATGGCTACACCTTC. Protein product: CASSSDRGIDYGYTF.

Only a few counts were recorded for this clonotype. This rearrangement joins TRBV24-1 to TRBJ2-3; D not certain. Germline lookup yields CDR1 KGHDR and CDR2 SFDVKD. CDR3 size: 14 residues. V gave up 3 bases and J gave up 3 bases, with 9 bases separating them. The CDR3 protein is CATSDPPRTDTQYF. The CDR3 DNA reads TGTGCCACCAGTGATCCCCCCAGGACAGATACGCAGTATTTT.

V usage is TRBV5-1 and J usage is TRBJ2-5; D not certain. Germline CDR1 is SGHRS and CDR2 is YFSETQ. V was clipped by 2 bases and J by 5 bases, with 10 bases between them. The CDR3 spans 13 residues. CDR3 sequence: CASSFRLGETQYF. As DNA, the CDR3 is TGCGCCAGCAGCTTCCGTCTCGGGGAGACCCAGTACTTC. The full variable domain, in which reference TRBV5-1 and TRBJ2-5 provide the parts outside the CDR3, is KAGVTQTPRYLIKTRGQQVTLSCSPISGHRSVSWYQQTPGQGLQFLFEYFSETQRNKGNFPGRFSGRQFSNSRSEMNVSTLELGDSALYLCASSFRLGETQYFGPGTRLLVL.

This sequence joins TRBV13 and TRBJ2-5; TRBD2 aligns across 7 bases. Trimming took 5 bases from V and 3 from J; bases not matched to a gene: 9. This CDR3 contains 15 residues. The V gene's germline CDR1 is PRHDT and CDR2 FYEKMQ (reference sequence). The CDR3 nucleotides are TGTGCCAGCAGCCATTCCGGGACTACAAAAGAGACCCAGTACTTC. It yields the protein CASSHSGTTKETQYF.

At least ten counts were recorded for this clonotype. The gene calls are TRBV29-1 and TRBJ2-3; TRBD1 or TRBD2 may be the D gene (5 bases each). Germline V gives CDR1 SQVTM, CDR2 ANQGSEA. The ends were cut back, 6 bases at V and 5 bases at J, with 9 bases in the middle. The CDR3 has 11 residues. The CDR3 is CSVRDGDTQYF. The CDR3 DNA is TGCAGCGTCCGGGACGGAGATACGCAGTATTTT.

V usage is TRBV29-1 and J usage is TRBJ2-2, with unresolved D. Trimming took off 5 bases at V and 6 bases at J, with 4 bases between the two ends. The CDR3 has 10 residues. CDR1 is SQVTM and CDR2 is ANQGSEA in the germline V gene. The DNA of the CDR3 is TGCAGCGTTCGATCCGGGGAGCTGTTTTTT. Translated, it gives CSVRSGELFF.

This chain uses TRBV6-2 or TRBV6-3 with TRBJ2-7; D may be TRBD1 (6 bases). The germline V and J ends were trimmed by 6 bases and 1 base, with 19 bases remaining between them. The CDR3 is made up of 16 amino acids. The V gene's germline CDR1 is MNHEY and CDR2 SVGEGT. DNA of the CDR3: TGTGCCAGCAGCCCGATTTACGGGACACCGTCCTACGAGCAGTACTTC. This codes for CASSPIYGTPSYEQYF.

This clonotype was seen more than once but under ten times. CDR3 protein: CASRPTGANTEAFF. The CDR3 DNA sequence: TGTGCCAGCAGACCTACTGGAGCGAACACTGAAGCTTTCTTT. V gene TRBV7-6 combines with J gene TRBJ1-1, with D uncertain. The V gene lost 6 bases and the J gene lost 1 base, with 12 bases spanning the gap. The CDR3 contains 14 residues. Germline-derived CDR1 and CDR2 are SGHVS and FNYEAQ.

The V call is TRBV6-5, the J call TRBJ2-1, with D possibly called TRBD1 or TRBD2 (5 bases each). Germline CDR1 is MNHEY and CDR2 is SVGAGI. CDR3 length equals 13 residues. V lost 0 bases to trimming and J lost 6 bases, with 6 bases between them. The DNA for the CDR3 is TGTGCCAGCAGTTACTCGGGGGTCAATGAGCAGTTCTTC. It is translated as CASSYSGVNEQFF.

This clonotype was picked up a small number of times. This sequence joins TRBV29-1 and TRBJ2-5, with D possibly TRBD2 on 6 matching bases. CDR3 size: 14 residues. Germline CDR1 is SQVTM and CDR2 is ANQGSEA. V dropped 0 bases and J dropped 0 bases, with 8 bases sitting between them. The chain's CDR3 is CSVEDGGYQETQYF. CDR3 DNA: TGCAGCGTTGAAGACGGAGGGTACCAAGAGACCCAGTACTTC.

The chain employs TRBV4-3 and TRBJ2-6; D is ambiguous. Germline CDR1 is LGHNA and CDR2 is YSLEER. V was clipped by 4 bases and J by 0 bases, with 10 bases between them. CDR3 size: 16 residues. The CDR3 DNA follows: TGCGCCAGCAGCCCTTACGGTGTCTCTGGGGCCAACGTCCTGACTTTC. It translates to CASSPYGVSGANVLTF.

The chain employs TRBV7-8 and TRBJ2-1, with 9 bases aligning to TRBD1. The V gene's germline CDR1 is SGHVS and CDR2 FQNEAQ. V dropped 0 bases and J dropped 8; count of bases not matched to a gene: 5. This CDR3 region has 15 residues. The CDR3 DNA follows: TGTGCCAGCAGCTTAGCGCACAGGGGGCAGCATGAGCAGTTCTTC. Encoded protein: CASSLAHRGQHEQFF. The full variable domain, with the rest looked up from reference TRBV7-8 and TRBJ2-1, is GAGVSQSPRYKVAKRGQDVALRCDPISGHVSLFWYQQALGQGPEFLTYFQNEAQLDKSGLPSDRFFAERPEGSVSTLKIQRTQQEDSAVYLCASSLAHRGQHEQFFGPGTRLTVL.

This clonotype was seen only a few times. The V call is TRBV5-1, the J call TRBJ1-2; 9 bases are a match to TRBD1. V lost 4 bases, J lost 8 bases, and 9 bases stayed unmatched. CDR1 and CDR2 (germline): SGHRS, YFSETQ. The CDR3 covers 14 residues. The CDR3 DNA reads TGCGCCAGCAGCCCACAGGGGGCAGATCGGGGCTACACCTTC. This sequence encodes CASSPQGADRGYTF.

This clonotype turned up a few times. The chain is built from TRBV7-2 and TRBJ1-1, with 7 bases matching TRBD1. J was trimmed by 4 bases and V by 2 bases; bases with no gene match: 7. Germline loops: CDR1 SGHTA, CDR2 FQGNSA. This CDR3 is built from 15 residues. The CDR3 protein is CASSLTTGRSTEAFF. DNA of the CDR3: TGTGCCAGCAGCTTAACGACAGGGAGAAGCACTGAAGCTTTCTTT.